The table lists the clone carrying this TCR beta chain with a few counts. The time point: persistent/refractory GD, antithyroid drugs over 5 years with positive TRAb. The TCR library was prepared using RNA isolated from PBMCs. V shed 4 bases and J 6 bases; nucleotides not matched to a gene: 7. Germline CDR1 SGHRS, CDR2 YFSETQ. This CDR3 region has 15 residues. The data belong to a study of regulatory T cells in long-lasting Graves disease. At the level of the study: Persistence in Graves' disease denoted antithyroid drug use beyond 5 years alongside positive TSH receptor antibodies.

Relying on iRepertoire HTBI primers and Arm-PCR of CDR3 regions, the team built TCR beta libraries. TCRdb fed the multiplex PCR reads into MiXCR, producing one record per CDR3 protein. This sample has 450,000 or so distinct CDR3 sequences, with roughly 20% found just once. The chain couples TRBV5-1 to TRBJ1-2; 12 bases line up with TRBD1. The TCR was taken from a female donor with Graves disease. Sequenced material: peripheral blood mononuclear cells (PBMCs), taken when the disease was refractory, from a patient treated with antithyroid drugs. CDR3 loop: CASSDRDRGRDGYTF. CDR3 nucleotides: TGCGCCAGCAGCGACCGGGACAGGGGGCGCGATGGCTACACCTTC.